The next 22 T cell receptor beta chains were all read from a single sample in a study of spatial heterogeneity in lung cancer. The time point here: sample taken at primary tumor resection. TCRdb re-derived calls from the 5' RACE reads in MiXCR, one entry per CDR3 protein. The sample carries fewer than 16,000 distinct CDR3 sequences, about 3.9% recorded once. Sequenced here: normal lung tissue next to the tumor, sampled at surgery. The source of these receptors is a male donor with early-stage non-small cell lung cancer.

This clonotype was seen ten or more times. Being off target in a library aimed at alpha chains, this beta chain has a size of little meaning. This chain links TRBV20-1 with TRBJ1-3; the match to TRBD1 covers 8 bases. CDR3 length equals 14 residues. CDR1 is DFQATT and CDR2 is SNEGSKA in the germline V gene (reference sequence). V shed 3 bases and J 3 bases; nucleotides not matched to a gene: 4. The CDR3 is CSARAGTGGNTIYF. The DNA for the CDR3 is TGCAGTGCTAGGGCCGGGACAGGTGGAAACACCATATATTTT.

This clonotype was seen at least ten times. This beta chain appears as a stray read in a library generated for alpha chains; its size is not informative. The rearrangement joins TRBV11-2 to TRBJ2-3; D tentatively reads TRBD1 or TRBD2 (5 bases each). This CDR3 region has 15 residues. V was trimmed by 1 base and J by 2 bases, leaving 10 bases between them. Germline CDR1 is SGHAT and CDR2 is FQNNGV. The CDR3 DNA follows: TGTGCCAGCAGCTTAGGAGGGACGACCACAGATACGCAGTATTTT. Translating gives CASSLGGTTTDTQYF.

This clonotype was counted many times. Within a library made for alpha chains, this beta chain is off target, and its count is uninformative. The V gene is TRBV7-9, the J gene TRBJ1-2, with 7 bases that match TRBD1. The CDR3 has 16 residues. CDR1 and CDR2 (germline): SEHNR, FQNEAQ (reference sequence). J gave up 2 bases and V 2 bases, and 8 bases lay outside the gene matches. CDR3 coding DNA: TGTGCCAGCAGCTTAAATTTTGACAGGGAGAACTATGGCTACACCTTC. This gives the protein CASSLNFDRENYGYTF.

This clonotype has a count of ten or more. This beta chain represents an off-target read in a library built for alpha chains; its size is of limited meaning. The gene calls are TRBV5-1 and TRBJ1-6; tentative D call: TRBD1 (6 bases). With 0 bases removed from V and 7 bases from J, the gap between germline ends came to 11 bases. Germline CDR1 SGHRS, CDR2 YFSETQ. The CDR3 runs to 15 residues. The CDR3 DNA follows: TGCGCCAGCAGCTTGGGTCAGGGGAGCAATTCACCCCTCCACTTT. Its translation: CASSLGQGSNSPLHF.

This clonotype has at least ten counts. Within a library made for alpha chains, this beta chain is off target, and its count is uninformative. The chain uses TRBV4-2 and TRBJ2-6; D is undetermined. V was pared by 4 bases and J by 0 bases, with 10 bases between. The CDR3 spans 16 residues. Per the germline V gene, CDR1 is LGHNA and CDR2 is YNFKEQ. The CDR3 nucleotides are TGTGCCAGCAGCCTCAGGACGTCCTCTGGGGCCAACGTCCTGACTTTC. Its translation is CASSLRTSSGANVLTF.

In this sample, this clonotype turned up many times. This beta chain represents an off-target read in a library built for alpha chains; its size is of limited meaning. The chain links TRBV30 to TRBJ2-3; the match to TRBD2 covers 7 bases. Germline V gene data show CDR1 as GTSNPN and CDR2 as SVGIG (reference sequence). The ends lost 0 bases at V and 4 bases at J; junction bases unmatched: 7. The length of the CDR3 is 15 residues. CDR3 sequence reads: CAWSVGGSRSDTQYF. The CDR3, as DNA: TGTGCCTGGAGTGTGGGAGGGAGCCGGTCAGATACGCAGTATTTT.

In its sample, this clonotype was seen many times. This beta chain is an off-target read within a library intended for alpha chains, so its frequency means little. This chain connects TRBV24-1 to TRBJ2-3; no definite D call. This CDR3 region has 12 residues. The V gene's germline CDR1 is KGHDR and CDR2 SFDVKD. The V and J ends lost 3 bases and 6 bases respectively, with 6 bases between them. This chain's CDR3 is CATSDGPDTQYF. Written as DNA, the CDR3 is TGTGCCACCAGTGATGGACCGGATACGCAGTATTTT.

In this sample, this clonotype turned up many times. This beta chain slipped into a library made for alpha chains as a stray read, so its size is not meaningful. The chain couples TRBV2 to TRBJ2-1, with a tentative D call TRBD1 (6 bases). The CDR3 is 13 residues long. The V end was cut by 10 bases, the J end by 3 bases, with 13 bases between. The germline CDR1 and CDR2 sequences are SNHLY and FYNNEI. This CDR3 is CATEQGSYNEQFF. Here the CDR3 DNA reads TGTGCCACGGAGCAGGGGAGCTACAATGAGCAGTTCTTC.

At least ten counts were recorded for this clonotype. This beta chain appears as a stray read in a library generated for alpha chains; its size is not informative. Here the CDR3 DNA reads TGCAGTGCCAGTAAGGCACAGGGGAGGACTGAAGCTTTCTTT. This sequence encodes CSASKAQGRTEAFF. This sequence joins TRBV20-1 and TRBJ1-1; 7 nucleotides agree with TRBD1. The CDR3 spans 14 residues. Germline V gives CDR1 DFQATT, CDR2 SNEGSKA (reference sequence). V shed 6 bases and J 5 bases; nucleotides not matched to a gene: 12.

This clonotype was detected ten times or more. This beta chain is a stray sequence in a library constructed for alpha chains; its clone size is not meaningful. The chain uses TRBV28 and TRBJ1-1; TRBD1 matches 7 bases. The CDR3 covers 14 residues. Unmatched junction bases numbered 3, after V lost 3 bases and J lost 2 bases. Looked up from germline, CDR1 is MDHEN and CDR2 is SYDVKM. As DNA, the CDR3 is TGTGCCAGCAGTTTGGGGACAGCAAACACTGAAGCTTTCTTT. This gives the protein CASSLGTANTEAFF.

This clonotype was seen ten or more times. This beta chain is a stray read from a library made for alpha chains; its abundance is not meaningful. The chain employs TRBV20-1 and TRBJ2-3; a possible D gene is TRBD2 (6 bases). CDR1 DFQATT and CDR2 SNEGSKA come from the germline V gene (reference sequence). The CDR3 extends over 14 amino acids. The ends were cut back, 5 bases at V and 3 bases at J, with 15 bases in the middle. The DNA for the CDR3 is TGCAGTGCTCGTGGACTAAGGCAAACAGATACGCAGTATTTT. This encodes CSARGLRQTDTQYF.

Many counts were recorded for this clonotype. This beta chain slipped into a library made for alpha chains as a stray read, so its size is not meaningful. The chain has TRBV7-9 and TRBJ2-6, with unresolved D. Germline loops: CDR1 SEHNR, CDR2 FQNEAQ (reference sequence). The CDR3 covers 13 residues. The ends were cut back, 3 bases at V and 11 bases at J, with 11 bases in the middle. This CDR3 reads CASSFTNPHVLTF. CDR3 in DNA: TGTGCCAGCAGCTTTACTAATCCCCACGTCCTGACTTTC. Variable domain in full (rest from reference TRBV7-9 and TRBJ2-6): DTGVSQNPRHKITKRGQNVTFRCDPISEHNRLYWYRQTLGQGPEFLTYFQNEAQLEKSRLLSDRFSAERPKGSFSTLEIQRTEQGDSAMYLCASSFTNPHVLTFGAGSRLTVL.

This clonotype was detected ten times or more. As an off-target read in a library built for alpha chains, this beta chain has a frequency of little significance. The V call is TRBV29-1, the J call TRBJ2-1, with TRBD2 identical over 11 bases. Trimming removed 4 bases from V and 4 bases from J; junction bases left unmatched: 3. CDR1 SQVTM and CDR2 ANQGSEA come from the germline V gene. The CDR3 totals 14 residues. This chain's CDR3 is CSVGLAGIYNEQFF. The DNA of the CDR3 is TGCAGCGTTGGACTAGCGGGAATATACAATGAGCAGTTCTTC.

This clonotype was observed many times. Since the library was made to target alpha chains, this beta chain is a stray read and its abundance is not meaningful. This sequence joins TRBV7-3 and TRBJ2-5, with 7 bases aligning to TRBD1. Germline lookup yields CDR1 SGHTA and CDR2 FQGTGA. The CDR3 extends over 16 amino acids. V shed 5 bases and J 4 bases; nucleotides not matched to a gene: 13. The CDR3 loop is CASSAQINTGAETQYF. The CDR3 bases are TGTGCCAGCAGCGCCCAAATCAACACAGGGGCAGAGACCCAGTACTTC.

The table lists this clonotype with many counts. This beta chain is off target for a library built for alpha chains, so its abundance means little. The chain combines TRBV12-3 or TRBV12-4 with TRBJ1-3; D remains unclear. This CDR3 contains 16 residues. V was shortened by 4 bases and J by 4 bases, with 17 bases between the two germline ends. CDR3 sequence (DNA): TGTGCCAGCAGTTCCTCTGGCAGGCTAGTAGGAAACACCATATATTTT. Translation gives CASSSSGRLVGNTIYF.

The table lists this clonotype with many counts. This beta chain came through as a stray read in a library set up for alpha chains, and its size says little. DNA of the CDR3: TGTGCCAGCAGCCCACGGACAGGGCGGATGGAAAAACTGTTTTTT. Protein sequence: CASSPRTGRMEKLFF. V is TRBV7-6 and J is TRBJ1-4; TRBD1 aligns across 8 bases. The V and J ends lost 5 bases and 8 bases, in that order; junction bases with no gene match: 10. Looked up from germline, CDR1 is SGHVS and CDR2 is FNYEAQ. CDR3 size: 15 residues.

Ten or more counts support this clonotype. With the library built for alpha chains, this beta chain is off target and its frequency is not meaningful. V is TRBV20-1 and J is TRBJ2-1, with 11 bases aligning to TRBD2. Germline V lookup: CDR1 DFQATT, CDR2 SNEGSKA (reference sequence). The CDR3 totals 14 residues. Trimming took 0 bases from V and 12 from J; bases not matched to a gene: 7. For the CDR3, the DNA is TGCAGTGCTAGAGATTTTCTAGCGGGAGGTTCGCAGTTCTTC. Translating it yields CSARDFLAGGSQFF.

This clonotype was counted many times. The library was designed around alpha chains, so this beta chain is a stray read whose abundance carries little weight. This chain joins TRBV10-2 and TRBJ2-1; 10 positions match TRBD2. Trimming at V came to 4 bases and at J to 5 bases, leaving 5 bases not matched to a gene. The CDR3 loop spans 15 amino acids. The germline V gene has CDR1 WSHSY and CDR2 SAAADI. Here the CDR3 reads CASSVRLAGDNEQFF. The CDR3 bases are TGCGCCAGCAGTGTTCGGCTAGCGGGAGACAATGAGCAGTTCTTC.

In this sample, this clonotype turned up many times. Within a library made for alpha chains, this beta chain is off target, and its count is uninformative. The V gene is TRBV27, the J gene TRBJ1-1; D is perhaps TRBD1 (5 bases). This CDR3 comprises 14 residues. The V end lost 2 bases, the J end lost 4 bases, and 11 bases lay between the germline ends. The V gene's germline CDR1 is MNHEY and CDR2 SMNVEV (reference sequence). In DNA form, the CDR3 reads TGTGCCAGCAGTTTAGCCGGTGGGGCCACTGAAGCTTTCTTT. Its protein is CASSLAGGATEAFF.

This clonotype occurred many times. This beta chain appears as a stray read in a library generated for alpha chains; its size is not informative. The V call is TRBV6-6, the J call TRBJ1-2, with TRBD1 matching 8 bases. V shed 5 bases, J shed 3 bases, and the junction held 5 bases outside the gene matches. This CDR3 has 14 residues. Germline V CDR1 and CDR2: MNHNY, SVGAGI (reference sequence). The CDR3: CASSTRQGHYGYTF. The CDR3 DNA sequence: TGTGCCAGCAGTACCCGACAGGGGCACTATGGCTACACCTTC.

This clonotype was recorded at least ten times. This beta chain is off target for a library built for alpha chains, so its abundance means little. The chain employs TRBV11-2 and TRBJ1-5, with 7 bases fitting TRBD1. Germline-derived CDR1 and CDR2 are SGHAT and FQNNGV. The CDR3 has 14 amino acids. V lost 5 bases and J lost 4; bases outside the gene matches: 5. Here the CDR3 reads CASSQGQFNQPQHF. In DNA form, the CDR3 reads TGTGCCAGCAGCCAGGGACAGTTTAATCAGCCCCAGCATTTT.

This clonotype was recorded at least ten times. Little can be read into the size of this beta chain, an off-target read in a library designed for alpha chains. V usage is TRBV12-3 or TRBV12-4 and J usage is TRBJ2-3, with D unresolved. The CDR3 runs 11 residues. With 6 bases removed from V and 7 bases from J, the gap between germline ends came to 8 bases. For the CDR3, the DNA is TGTGCCAGCAGCCCTCACTATACGCAGTATTTT. Translation gives CASSPHYTQYF.